This T cell receptor beta chain comes out of a study of blood T cell repertoires in COVID-19. CDR3 size: 15 residues. The germline V gene encodes CDR1 MNHEY and CDR2 SVGEGT. V lost 2 bases, J lost 6 bases, and 15 bases lay in between. Clones were sequenced by immunoSEQ multiplex PCR, and TCRdb holds only the in-frame ones, with some missing. This sample has fewer than 15,000 clones; 81% occur once, and the top ten carry over 25%. This sequence was found in a human donor in a cohort sampled during active COVID-19. Material for sequencing was peripheral blood. The chain carries TRBV6-2 or TRBV6-3 and TRBJ2-3, with D perhaps TRBD1 (6 bases). The CDR3 reads CASSYRDTPSDTQYF. For the CDR3, the DNA is TGTGCCAGCAGTTACCGGGACACTCCGAGTGATACGCAGTATTTT.